The T cell receptor beta chain under discussion was sequenced for a study of cytomegalovirus exposure and HLA in healthy donors. Study information: Unique TCR beta sequences numbering approximately 120 million came from 150 million to 200 million T cells in an earlier analysis. Some 85 million unique TCRs from HLA-typed donors were held in an early data release. General observations from the study: With DRB1 most and HLA-C fewest, TCR association rates differed between HLA loci in a later analysis. Several V segments, TRBV6-2 and TRBV6-3 among them, could not be told apart and were dropped.

The PCR employed 60 Vbeta primers together with 13 Jbeta primers. Only in-frame clones appear in the TCRdb table, and some are missing; sequencing was by immunoSEQ multiplex PCR. The profile shows about 130,000 clones, around 70% of them singletons. J lost 4 bases, V lost 3 bases, and 8 bases had no gene match. This CDR3 has 16 amino acids. Germline-derived CDR1 and CDR2 are ENHRY and SYGVKD. This clone was counted once. What it recognizes is unknown. The sequenced material came from PBMCs. This sequence joins TRBV10-3 and TRBJ1-2, with TRBD1 matching 10 bases. This receptor was taken from a male donor in good health and CMV-seronegative. CDR3 nucleotide sequence: TGTGCCATCAGTGATGCAGACAGGGGGCAGGTCTATGGCTACACCTTC. It yields the protein CAISDADRGQVYGYTF.